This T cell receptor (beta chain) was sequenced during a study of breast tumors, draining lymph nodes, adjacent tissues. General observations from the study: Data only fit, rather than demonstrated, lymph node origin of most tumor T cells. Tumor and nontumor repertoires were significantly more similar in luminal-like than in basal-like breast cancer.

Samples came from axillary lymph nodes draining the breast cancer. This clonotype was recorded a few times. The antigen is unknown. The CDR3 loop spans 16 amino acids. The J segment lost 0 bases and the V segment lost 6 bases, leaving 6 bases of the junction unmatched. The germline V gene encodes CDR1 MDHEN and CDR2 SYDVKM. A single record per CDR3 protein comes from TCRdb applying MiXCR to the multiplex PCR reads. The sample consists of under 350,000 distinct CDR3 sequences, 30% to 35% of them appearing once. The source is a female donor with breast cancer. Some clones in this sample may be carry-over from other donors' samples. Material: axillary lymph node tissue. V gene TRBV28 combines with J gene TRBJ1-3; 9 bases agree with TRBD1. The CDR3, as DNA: TGTGCCAGCAGGAAACAGGGGGCCTTCTCTGGAAACACCATATATTTT. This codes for CASRKQGAFSGNTIYF.